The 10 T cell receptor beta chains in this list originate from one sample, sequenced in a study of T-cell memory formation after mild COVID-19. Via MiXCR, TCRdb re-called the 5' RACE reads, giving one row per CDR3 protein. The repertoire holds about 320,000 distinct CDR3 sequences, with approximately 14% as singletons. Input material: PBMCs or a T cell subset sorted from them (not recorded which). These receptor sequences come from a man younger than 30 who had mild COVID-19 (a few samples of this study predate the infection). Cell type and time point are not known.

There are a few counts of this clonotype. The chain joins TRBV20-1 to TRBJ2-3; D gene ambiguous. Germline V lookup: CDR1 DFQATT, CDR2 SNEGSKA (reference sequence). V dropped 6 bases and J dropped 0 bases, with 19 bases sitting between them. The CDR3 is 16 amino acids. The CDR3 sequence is CSARGPDSTSTDTQYF. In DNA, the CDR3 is TGCAGTGCCCGAGGCCCAGACTCAACTAGCACAGATACGCAGTATTTT.

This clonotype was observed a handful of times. The CDR3 spells CASSLTVPNTEAFF. The CDR3 nucleotides are TGCGCCAGCAGCTTGACCGTACCGAACACTGAAGCTTTCTTT. This sequence joins TRBV5-1 and TRBJ1-1; D unresolved. The germline CDR1 and CDR2 sequences are SGHRS and YFSETQ. Trimming took off 1 base at V and 1 base at J, with 8 bases between the two ends. This CDR3 has 14 amino acids.

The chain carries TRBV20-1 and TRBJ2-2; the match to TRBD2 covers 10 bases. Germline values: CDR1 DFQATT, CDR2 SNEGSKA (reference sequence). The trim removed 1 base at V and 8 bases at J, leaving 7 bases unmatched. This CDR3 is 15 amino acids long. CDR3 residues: CSARASGGVSGELFF. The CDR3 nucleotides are TGCAGTGCTAGAGCCAGCGGGGGGGTGTCTGGGGAGCTGTTTTTT.

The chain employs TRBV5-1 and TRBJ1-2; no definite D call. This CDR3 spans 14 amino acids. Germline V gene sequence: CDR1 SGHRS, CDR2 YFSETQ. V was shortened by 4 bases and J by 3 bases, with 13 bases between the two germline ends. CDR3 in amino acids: CASSLRPVDYGYTF. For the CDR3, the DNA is TGCGCCAGCAGCCTTCGCCCGGTGGACTATGGCTACACCTTC.

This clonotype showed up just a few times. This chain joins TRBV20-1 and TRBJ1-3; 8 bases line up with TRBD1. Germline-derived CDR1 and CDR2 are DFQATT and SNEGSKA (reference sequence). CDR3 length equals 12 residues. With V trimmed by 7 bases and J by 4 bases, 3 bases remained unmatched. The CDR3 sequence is CSGRGPGNTIYF. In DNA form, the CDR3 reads TGCAGTGGCAGGGGGCCCGGAAACACCATATATTTT.

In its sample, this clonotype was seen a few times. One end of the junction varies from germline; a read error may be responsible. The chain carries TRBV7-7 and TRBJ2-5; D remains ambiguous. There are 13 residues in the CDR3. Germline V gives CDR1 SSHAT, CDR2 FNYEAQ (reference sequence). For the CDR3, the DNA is TGTGCTAGCAGCAGGAATTACCAAGAGACCCAGTACTTC. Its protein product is CASSRNYQETQYF.

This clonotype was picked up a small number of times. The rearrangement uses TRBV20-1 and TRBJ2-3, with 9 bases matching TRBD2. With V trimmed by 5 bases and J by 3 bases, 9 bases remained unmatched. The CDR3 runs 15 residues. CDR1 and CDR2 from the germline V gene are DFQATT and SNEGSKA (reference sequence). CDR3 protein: CSARPLAGGTDTQYF. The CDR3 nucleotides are TGCAGTGCTCGACCCCTTGCGGGGGGGACAGATACGCAGTATTTT.

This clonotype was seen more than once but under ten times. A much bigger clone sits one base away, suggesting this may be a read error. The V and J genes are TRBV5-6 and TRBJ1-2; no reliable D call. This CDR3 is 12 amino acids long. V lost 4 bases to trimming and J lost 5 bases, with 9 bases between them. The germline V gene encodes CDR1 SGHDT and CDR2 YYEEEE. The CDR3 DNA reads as TGTGCCAGCAGCGCGGACCCTTATGGCTACACCTTC. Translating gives CASSADPYGYTF.

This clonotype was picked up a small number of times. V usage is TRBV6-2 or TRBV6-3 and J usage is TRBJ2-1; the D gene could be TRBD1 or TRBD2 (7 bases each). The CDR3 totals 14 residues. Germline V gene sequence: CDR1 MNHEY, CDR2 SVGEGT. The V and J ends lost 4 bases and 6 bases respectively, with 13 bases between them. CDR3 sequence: CASSLPRGGNEQFF. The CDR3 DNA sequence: TGTGCCAGCAGTTTGCCCAGGGGGGGCAATGAGCAGTTCTTC.

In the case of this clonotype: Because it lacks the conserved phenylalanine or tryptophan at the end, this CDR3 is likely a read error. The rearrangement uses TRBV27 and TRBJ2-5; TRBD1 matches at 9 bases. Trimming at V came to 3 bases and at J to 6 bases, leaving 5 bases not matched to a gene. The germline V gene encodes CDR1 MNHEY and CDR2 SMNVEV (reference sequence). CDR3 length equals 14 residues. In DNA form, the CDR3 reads TGTGCCAGCAGTTTGGCGGGACAGGGAAAGACCCAGTACTTA. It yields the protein CASSLAGQGKTQYL.